Reported below is one T cell receptor (beta chain). Its target is unknown. The sample is drawn from a study of graft-versus-host responses after intestinal transplantation. Clones were sequenced by immunoSEQ multiplex PCR, and TCRdb holds only the in-frame ones, with some missing. The table has approximately 76,000 clones, 75% to 90% seen once. The CDR3 has 14 residues. From germline, CDR1 is LNHNV and CDR2 YYDKDF (reference sequence). Deletions cut 1 base from V and 4 bases from J, with 10 bases between. J is TRBJ1-2 and V is TRBV15; D may be TRBD1 (6 bases). The sequence was obtained from a human donor who was the organ donor for an intestinal transplant. The source was unstimulated CD4+ T cells sorted from spleen or lymph node cells, collected before transplant. The CDR3 loop reads CATSRVGTRYGYTF. CDR3 nucleotide sequence: TGTGCCACCAGCAGAGTCGGGACACGCTATGGCTACACCTTC. Combining the CDR3 with reference TRBV15 and TRBJ1-2 gives the whole variable domain DAMVIQNPRYQVTQFGKPVTLSCSQTLNHNVMYWYQQKSSQAPKLLFHYYDKDFNNEADTPDNFQSRRPNTSFCFLDIRSPGLGDTAMYLCATSRVGTRYGYTFGSGTRLTVV.